The clone carrying this TCR beta chain was picked up many times. Its specificity is unknown. These data come from a study of T-cell memory formation after mild COVID-19. Findings and limits, study-wide: Day 15 to 85 contracting clones showed balanced CD4/CD8; day 15 to 37 expanders favored CD4+. The CD4+ clones that contracted clustered mainly within CM and EM, and the CD8+ clones concentrated in EMRA.

From the 5' RACE reads, TCRdb called clonotypes with MiXCR, one entry per CDR3 protein. The data contain 290,000 or so distinct CDR3 sequences, 15% to 20% of them singletons. Germline loops: CDR1 KGHSH, CDR2 LQKENI. The CDR3 covers 18 residues. The V gene lost 3 bases and the J gene lost 0 bases, with 19 bases spanning the gap. The sequencing sample was made of PBMCs or a T cell subset sorted from them (not recorded which). This sequence joins TRBV18 and TRBJ2-3; tentative D call: TRBD2 (6 bases). The sequence was collected from a man aged 18 to 30 who had mild COVID-19 (a few samples of this study predate the infection). Cell type and time point are not known. CDR3 coding DNA: TGTGCCAGCTCACCCCTCCCGGGTAGCGGCTCTAGCACAGATACGCAGTATTTT. Residues: CASSPLPGSGSSTDTQYF.